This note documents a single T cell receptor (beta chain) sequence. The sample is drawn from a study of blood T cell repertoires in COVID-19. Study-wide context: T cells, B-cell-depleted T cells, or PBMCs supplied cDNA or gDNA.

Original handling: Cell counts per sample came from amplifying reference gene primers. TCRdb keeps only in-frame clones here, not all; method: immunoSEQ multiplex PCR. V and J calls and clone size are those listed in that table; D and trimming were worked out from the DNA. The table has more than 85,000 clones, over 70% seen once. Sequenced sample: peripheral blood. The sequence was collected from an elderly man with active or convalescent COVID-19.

The chain's CDR3 is CASNTGTNTQYF. CDR3 bases: TGTGCCAGCAACACCGGGACTAATACGCAGTATTTT. This chain links TRBV28 with TRBJ2-3; 7 bases align to TRBD2. Germline V gives CDR1 MDHEN, CDR2 SYDVKM. The CDR3 length is 12 residues. V shed 7 bases, J shed 7 bases, and the junction held 5 bases outside the gene matches.